This T cell receptor beta chain was identified in a study of T-cell memory formation after mild COVID-19. For the study at large: TCR clusters mostly belonged to single donors. Study outcomes and limitations: Pre-infection memory held some responding clones, suggesting pre-existing cross-reactive T cells responded.

V lost 3 bases and J 5 bases, leaving 10 bases between the germline ends. Germline-derived CDR1 and CDR2 are MGHRA and YSYEKL. The CDR3 is 13 residues long. TCRdb reanalysed the 5' RACE reads using MiXCR and keeps one entry per CDR3 protein. The data hold 250,000 to 300,000 distinct CDR3 sequences, with around 15% observed a single time. In regard to this clonotype: Its specificity is not known.

The specimen was PBMCs or a T cell subset sorted from them (not recorded which). The chain is built from TRBV4-1 and TRBJ2-5; no definite D call. The source is a man aged 18 to 30 who had mild COVID-19 (a few samples of this study predate the infection). Cell type and time point are not known. This CDR3 is CASSQLGGETQYF. The CDR3 bases are TGCGCCAGCAGCCAGCTGGGCGGCGAGACCCAGTACTTC.